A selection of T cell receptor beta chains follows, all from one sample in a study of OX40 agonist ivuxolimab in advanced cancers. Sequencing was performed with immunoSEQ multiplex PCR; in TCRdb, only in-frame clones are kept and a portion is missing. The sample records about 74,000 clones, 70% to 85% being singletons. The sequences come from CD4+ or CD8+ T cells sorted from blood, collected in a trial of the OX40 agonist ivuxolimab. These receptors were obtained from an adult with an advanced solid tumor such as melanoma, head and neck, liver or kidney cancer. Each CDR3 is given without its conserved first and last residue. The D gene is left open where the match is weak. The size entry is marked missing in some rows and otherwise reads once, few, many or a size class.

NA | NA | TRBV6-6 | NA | ASSYRGGYEQY
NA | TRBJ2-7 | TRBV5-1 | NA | ASSVGSYEQY
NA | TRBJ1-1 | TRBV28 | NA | ASSPRTEAF
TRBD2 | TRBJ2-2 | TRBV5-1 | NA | ASTIGASGAGELF
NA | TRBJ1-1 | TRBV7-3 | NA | ASSLRGPSGTEAF
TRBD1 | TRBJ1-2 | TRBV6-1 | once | ASSRDRGEYGYT
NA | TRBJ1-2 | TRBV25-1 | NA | ASSEPGDNYGYT
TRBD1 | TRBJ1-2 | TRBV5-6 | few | ASSPPYGQGDYT
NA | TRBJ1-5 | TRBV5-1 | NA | ASSLGRDQPQH
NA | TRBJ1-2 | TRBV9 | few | ASSVGSESVLGYT
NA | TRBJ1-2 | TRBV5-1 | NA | ASSLAHPGNGYT